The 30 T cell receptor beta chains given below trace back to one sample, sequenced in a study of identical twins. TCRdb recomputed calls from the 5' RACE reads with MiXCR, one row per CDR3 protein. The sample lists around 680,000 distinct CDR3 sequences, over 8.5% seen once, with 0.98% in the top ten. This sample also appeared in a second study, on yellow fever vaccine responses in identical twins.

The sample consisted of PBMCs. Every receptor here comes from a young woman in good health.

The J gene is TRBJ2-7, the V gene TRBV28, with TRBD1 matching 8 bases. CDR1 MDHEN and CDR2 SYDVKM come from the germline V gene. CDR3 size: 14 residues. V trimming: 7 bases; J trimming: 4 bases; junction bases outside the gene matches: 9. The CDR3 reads CASNHGTGAYEQYF. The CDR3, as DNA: TGTGCCAGCAATCACGGGACAGGAGCTTACGAGCAGTACTTC.

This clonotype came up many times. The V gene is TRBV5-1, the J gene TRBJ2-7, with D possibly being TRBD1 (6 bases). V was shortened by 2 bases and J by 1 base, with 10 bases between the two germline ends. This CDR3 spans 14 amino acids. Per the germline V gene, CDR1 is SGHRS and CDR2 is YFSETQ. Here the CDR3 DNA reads TGCGCCAGCAGCTTTGGGGGCACTTCCTACGAGCAGTACTTC. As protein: CASSFGGTSYEQYF.

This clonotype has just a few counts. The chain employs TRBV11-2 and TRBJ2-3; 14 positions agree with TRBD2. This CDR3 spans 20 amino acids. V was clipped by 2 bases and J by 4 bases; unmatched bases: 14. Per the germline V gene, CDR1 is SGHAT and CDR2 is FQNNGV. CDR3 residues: CASSLYRSGTSGSKADTQYF. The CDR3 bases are TGTGCCAGCAGCTTATACCGCAGTGGGACTAGCGGGAGTAAGGCAGATACGCAGTATTTT.

For the CDR3, the DNA is TGTGCCAGCAGCCAAGCCGACAGGGGTCGCGAGACCCAGTACTTC. Translation gives CASSQADRGRETQYF. This chain connects TRBV3-1 to TRBJ2-5; 8 nucleotides align to TRBD1. The germline gives CDR1 LGHDT, CDR2 YNNKEL (reference sequence). The CDR3 spans 15 residues. The V segment lost 1 base and the J segment 5 bases; nucleotides outside the gene matches: 6.

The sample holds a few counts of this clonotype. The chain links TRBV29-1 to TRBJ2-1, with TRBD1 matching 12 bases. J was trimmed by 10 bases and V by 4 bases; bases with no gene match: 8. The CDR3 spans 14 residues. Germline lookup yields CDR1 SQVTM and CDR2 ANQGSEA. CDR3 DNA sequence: TGCAGCGTTGCCGGGACAGGGGGCTTCTTCGAGCAGTTCTTC. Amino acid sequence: CSVAGTGGFFEQFF.

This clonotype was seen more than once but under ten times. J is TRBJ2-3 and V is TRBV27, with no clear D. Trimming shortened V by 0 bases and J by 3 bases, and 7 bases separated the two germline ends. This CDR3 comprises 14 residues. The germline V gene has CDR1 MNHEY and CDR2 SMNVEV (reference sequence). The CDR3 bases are TGTGCCAGCAGTTTATCGCGGCAGACAGATACGCAGTATTTT. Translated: CASSLSRQTDTQYF.

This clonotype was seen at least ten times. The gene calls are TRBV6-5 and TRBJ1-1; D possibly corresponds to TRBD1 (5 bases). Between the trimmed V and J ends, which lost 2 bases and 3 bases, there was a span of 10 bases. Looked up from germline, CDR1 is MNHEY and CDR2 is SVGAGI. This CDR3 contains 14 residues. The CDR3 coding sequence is TGTGCCAGCAGTTACGGGGGGAGGGACACTGAAGCTTTCTTT. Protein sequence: CASSYGGRDTEAFF.

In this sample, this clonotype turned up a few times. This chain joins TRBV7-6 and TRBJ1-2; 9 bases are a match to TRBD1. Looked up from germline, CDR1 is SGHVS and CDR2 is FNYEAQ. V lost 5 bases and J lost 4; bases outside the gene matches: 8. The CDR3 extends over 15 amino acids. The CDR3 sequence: CASSPYRGLGYGYTF. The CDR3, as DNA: TGTGCCAGCAGCCCCTACAGGGGGCTCGGCTATGGCTACACCTTC.

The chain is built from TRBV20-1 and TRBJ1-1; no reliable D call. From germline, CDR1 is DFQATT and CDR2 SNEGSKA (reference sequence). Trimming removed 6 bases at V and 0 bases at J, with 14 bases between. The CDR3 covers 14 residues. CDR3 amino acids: CSARNLGVNTEAFF. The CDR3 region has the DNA TGCAGTGCCCGGAATTTAGGAGTGAACACTGAAGCTTTCTTT.

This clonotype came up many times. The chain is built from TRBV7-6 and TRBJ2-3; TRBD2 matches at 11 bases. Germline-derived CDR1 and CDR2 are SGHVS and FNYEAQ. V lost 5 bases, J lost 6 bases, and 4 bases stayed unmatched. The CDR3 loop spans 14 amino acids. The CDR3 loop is CASSPLAGGDTQYF. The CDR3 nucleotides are TGTGCCAGCAGCCCATTAGCGGGAGGGGATACGCAGTATTTT.

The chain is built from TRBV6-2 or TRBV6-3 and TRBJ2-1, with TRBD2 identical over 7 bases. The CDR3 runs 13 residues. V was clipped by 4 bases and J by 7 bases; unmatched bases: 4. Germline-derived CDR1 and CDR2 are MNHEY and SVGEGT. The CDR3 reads CASSWTRRNEQFF. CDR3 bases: TGTGCCAGCAGTTGGACTAGAAGAAATGAGCAGTTCTTC.

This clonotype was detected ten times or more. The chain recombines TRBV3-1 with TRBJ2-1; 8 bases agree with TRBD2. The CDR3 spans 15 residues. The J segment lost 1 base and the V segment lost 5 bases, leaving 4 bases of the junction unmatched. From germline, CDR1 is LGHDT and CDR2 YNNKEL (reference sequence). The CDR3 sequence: CASSYGGASYNEQFF. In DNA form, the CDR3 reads TGTGCCAGCAGCTACGGGGGGGCGTCCTACAATGAGCAGTTCTTC.

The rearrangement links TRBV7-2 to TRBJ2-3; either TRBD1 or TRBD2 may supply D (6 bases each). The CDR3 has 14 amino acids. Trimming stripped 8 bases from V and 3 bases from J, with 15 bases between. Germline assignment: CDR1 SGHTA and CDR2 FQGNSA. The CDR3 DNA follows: TGTGCCAGCGGGGGGCAGGGACTTACAGATACGCAGTATTTT. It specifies CASGGQGLTDTQYF.

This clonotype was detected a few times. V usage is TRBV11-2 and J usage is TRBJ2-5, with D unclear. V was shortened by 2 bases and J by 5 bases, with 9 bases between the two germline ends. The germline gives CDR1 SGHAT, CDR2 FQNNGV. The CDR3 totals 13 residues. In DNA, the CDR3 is TGTGCCAGCAGCTTAAGTATGGTGGAGACCCAGTACTTC. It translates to CASSLSMVETQYF.

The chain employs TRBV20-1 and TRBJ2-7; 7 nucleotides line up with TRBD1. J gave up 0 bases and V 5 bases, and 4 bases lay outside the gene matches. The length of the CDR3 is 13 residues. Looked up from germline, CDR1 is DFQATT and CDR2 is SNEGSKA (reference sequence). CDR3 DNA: TGCAGTGCTCTGACAGGGACCTCCTACGAGCAGTACTTC. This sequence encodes CSALTGTSYEQYF.

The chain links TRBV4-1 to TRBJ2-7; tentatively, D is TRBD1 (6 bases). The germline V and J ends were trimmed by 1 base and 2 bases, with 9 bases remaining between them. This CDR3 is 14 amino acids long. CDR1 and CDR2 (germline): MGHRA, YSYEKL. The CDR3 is CASSQADSPYEQYF. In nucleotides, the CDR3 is TGCGCCAGCAGCCAAGCGGACAGTCCCTACGAGCAGTACTTC.

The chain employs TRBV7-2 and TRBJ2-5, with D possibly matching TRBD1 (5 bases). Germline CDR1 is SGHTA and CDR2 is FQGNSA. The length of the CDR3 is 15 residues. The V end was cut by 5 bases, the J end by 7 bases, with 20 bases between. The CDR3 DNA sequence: TGTGCCAGCAGCATCCTCCGTCAAAACCAGGGGACCCAGTACTTC. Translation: CASSILRQNQGTQYF.

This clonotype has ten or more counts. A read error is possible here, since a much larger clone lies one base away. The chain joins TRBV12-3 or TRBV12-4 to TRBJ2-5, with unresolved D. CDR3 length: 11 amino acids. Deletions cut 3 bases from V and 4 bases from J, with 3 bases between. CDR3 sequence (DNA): TGTGCCAGCAGTTTCCCAGAGACCCAGTACTTC. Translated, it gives CASSFPETQYF.

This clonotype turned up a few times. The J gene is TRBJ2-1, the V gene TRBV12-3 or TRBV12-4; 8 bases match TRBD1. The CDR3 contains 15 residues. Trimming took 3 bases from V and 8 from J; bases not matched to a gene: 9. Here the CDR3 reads CASSFTRQGFDEQFF. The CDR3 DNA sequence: TGTGCCAGCAGTTTTACGAGACAGGGGTTCGATGAGCAGTTCTTC.

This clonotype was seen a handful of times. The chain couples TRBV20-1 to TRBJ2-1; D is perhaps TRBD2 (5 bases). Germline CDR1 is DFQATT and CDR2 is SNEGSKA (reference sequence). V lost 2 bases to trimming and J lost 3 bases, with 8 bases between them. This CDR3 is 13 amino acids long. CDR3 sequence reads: CSARLRGYNEQFF. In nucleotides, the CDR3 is TGCAGTGCTAGACTACGGGGCTACAATGAGCAGTTCTTC.

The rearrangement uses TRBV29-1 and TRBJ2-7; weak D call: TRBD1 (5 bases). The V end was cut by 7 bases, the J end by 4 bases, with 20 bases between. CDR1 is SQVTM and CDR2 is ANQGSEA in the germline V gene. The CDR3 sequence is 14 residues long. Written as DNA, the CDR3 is TGCAGCGCTAAGCAGGGCAGTAATCTATACGAGCAGTACTTC. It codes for CSAKQGSNLYEQYF.

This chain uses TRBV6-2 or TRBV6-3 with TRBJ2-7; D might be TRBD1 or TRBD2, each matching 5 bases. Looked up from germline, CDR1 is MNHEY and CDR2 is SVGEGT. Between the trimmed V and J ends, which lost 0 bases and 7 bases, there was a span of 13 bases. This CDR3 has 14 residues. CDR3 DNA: TGTGCCAGCAGTTACTCTAGAGGGGTTGGAGAGCAGTACTTC. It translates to CASSYSRGVGEQYF.

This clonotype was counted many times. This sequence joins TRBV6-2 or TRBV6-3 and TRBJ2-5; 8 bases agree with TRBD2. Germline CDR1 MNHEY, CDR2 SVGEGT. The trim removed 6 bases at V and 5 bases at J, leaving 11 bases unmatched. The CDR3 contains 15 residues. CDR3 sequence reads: CASRTKRETQETQYF. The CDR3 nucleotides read TGTGCCAGCAGAACGAAGCGGGAGACCCAGGAGACCCAGTACTTC.

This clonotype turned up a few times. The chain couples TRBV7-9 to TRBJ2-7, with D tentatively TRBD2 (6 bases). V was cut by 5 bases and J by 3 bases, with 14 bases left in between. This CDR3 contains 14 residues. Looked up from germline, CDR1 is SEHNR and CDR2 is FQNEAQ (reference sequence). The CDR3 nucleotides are TGTGCCAGCAGCCCTGCGGGGAGTTACTACGAGCAGTACTTC. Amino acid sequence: CASSPAGSYYEQYF.

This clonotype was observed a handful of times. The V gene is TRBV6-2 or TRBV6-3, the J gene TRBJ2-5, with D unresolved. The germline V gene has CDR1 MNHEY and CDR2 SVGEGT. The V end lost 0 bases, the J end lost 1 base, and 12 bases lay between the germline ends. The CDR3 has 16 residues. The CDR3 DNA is TGTGCCAGCAGTTACTCTTTACGCAACCTCCAAGAGACCCAGTACTTC. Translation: CASSYSLRNLQETQYF.

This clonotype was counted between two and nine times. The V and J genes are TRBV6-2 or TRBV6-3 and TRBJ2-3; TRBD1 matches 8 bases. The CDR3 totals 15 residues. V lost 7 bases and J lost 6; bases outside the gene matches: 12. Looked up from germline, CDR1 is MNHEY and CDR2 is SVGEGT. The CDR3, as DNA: TGTGCCAGCACCGACGGTCAGGGGGCGAGGGATACGCAGTATTTT. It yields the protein CASTDGQGARDTQYF.

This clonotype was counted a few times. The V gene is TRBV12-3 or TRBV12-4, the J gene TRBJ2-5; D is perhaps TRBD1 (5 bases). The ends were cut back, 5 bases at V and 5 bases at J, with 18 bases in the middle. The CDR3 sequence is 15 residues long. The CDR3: CASSDRIYSGETQYF. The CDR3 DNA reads TGTGCCAGCAGTGACAGAATATACTCCGGGGAGACCCAGTACTTC.

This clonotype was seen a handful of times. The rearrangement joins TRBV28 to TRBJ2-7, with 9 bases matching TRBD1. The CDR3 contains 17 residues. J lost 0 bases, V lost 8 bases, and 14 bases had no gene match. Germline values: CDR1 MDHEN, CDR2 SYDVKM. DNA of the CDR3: TGTGCCAGCCGCCTCGGGACAGGGCATGTGGGCTCCTACGAGCAGTACTTC. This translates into CASRLGTGHVGSYEQYF. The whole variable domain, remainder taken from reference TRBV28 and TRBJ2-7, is DVKVTQSSRYLVKRTGEKVFLECVQDMDHENMFWYRQDPGLGLRLIYFSYDVKMKEKGDIPEGYSVSREKKERFSLILESASTNQTSMYLCASRLGTGHVGSYEQYFGPGTRLTVT.

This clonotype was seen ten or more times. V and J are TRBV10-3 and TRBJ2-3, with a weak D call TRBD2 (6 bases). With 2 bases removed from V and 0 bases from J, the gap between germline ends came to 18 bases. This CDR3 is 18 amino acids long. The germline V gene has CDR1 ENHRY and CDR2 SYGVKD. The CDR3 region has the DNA TGTGCCATCAGTGAGCCGGAGGGGCAGAACAAGAGCACAGATACGCAGTATTTT. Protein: CAISEPEGQNKSTDTQYF.

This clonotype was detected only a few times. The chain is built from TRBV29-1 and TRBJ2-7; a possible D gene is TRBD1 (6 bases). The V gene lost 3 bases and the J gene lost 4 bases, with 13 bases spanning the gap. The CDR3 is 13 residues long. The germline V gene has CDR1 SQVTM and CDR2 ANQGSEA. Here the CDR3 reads CSVDATGGYEQYF. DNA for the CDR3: TGCAGCGTTGATGCGACAGGAGGATACGAGCAGTACTTC.